The text below deals with one T cell receptor beta chain. The CDR3 covers 15 residues. Germline V gives CDR1 MDHEN, CDR2 SYDVKM. V was pared by 4 bases and J by 7 bases, with 19 bases between. The sample originates from a study of blood T cell repertoires in COVID-19. Authors' processing steps: Using reference gene primer amplification, nucleated cell counts were estimated. Assay: immunoSEQ multiplex PCR; the TCRdb copy retains only in-frame clones and omits some. V, J and clone size reflect that table, while D and trimming were determined from the DNA. This table has about 97,000 clones, over 75% appearing once.

This TCR derives from a man between 60 and 75 years old with acute or convalescent COVID-19. Sequences were obtained from peripheral blood. The chain combines TRBV28 with TRBJ1-2; D is uncertain. CDR3 nucleotide sequence: TGTGCCAGCAGTTCAGCGGAACTGAGACTAAGTGGCTACACCTTC. Residues: CASSSAELRLSGYTF.